The 7 T cell receptor beta chains listed next were all sequenced from one sample in a study of cytomegalovirus exposure and HLA in healthy donors. The PCR used 60 Vbeta and 13 Jbeta primers. TCRdb's copy holds only in-frame clones and misses some; the assay was immunoSEQ multiplex PCR. The sample yields some 35,000 clones, 60% to 80% seen once. The sequencing input was PBMCs. These receptors all come from a man aged 30 to 39 in good health and CMV-seronegative.

This sequence joins TRBV10-3 and TRBJ1-1, with 9 positions matching TRBD1. Germline-derived CDR1 and CDR2 are ENHRY and SYGVKD. After removal of 6 bases from V and 4 bases from J, the junction contained 9 bases not matched to a gene. The CDR3 loop spans 15 amino acids. The CDR3 bases are TGTGCCATCAGGGGGTTGGACAGGGGTGGCACTGAAGCTTTCTTT. Translating it yields CAIRGLDRGGTEAFF.

The chain couples TRBV6-1 to TRBJ2-7, with 13 bases lining up with TRBD2. The CDR3 totals 15 residues. Germline V lookup: CDR1 MNHNS, CDR2 SASEGT. V was clipped by 8 bases and J by 1 base; unmatched bases: 5. The CDR3 reads CASGSLAGGSYEQYF. The CDR3 region has the DNA TGTGCCAGCGGTTCACTAGCGGGAGGGTCCTACGAGCAGTACTTC.

This clone is deemed large. The chain joins TRBV6-1 to TRBJ1-1; 10 nucleotides agree with TRBD1. J gave up 6 bases and V 3 bases, and 7 bases lay outside the gene matches. CDR1 MNHNS and CDR2 SASEGT come from the germline V gene. The CDR3 loop spans 15 amino acids. CDR3 DNA sequence: TGTGCCAGCAGTGATTTGACAGGGGGCAGGGCTGAAGCTTTCTTT. Protein sequence: CASSDLTGGRAEAFF.

The sample holds a few counts of this clone. In nucleotides, the CDR3 is TGCAGCGCGCTAGGTGGGACTAGCACAGATACGCAGTATTTT. Its protein is CSALGGTSTDTQYF. This chain links TRBV29-1 with TRBJ2-3, with D tentatively TRBD2 (6 bases). In germline, CDR1 is SQVTM, CDR2 ANQGSEA. V was trimmed by 7 bases and J by 0 bases, leaving 14 bases between them. The CDR3 spans 14 residues.

V is TRBV28 and J is TRBJ1-2; TRBD1 might be the D (5 bases). Germline CDR1 MDHEN, CDR2 SYDVKM. V dropped 3 bases and J dropped 2 bases, with 13 bases sitting between them. CDR3 length: 15 amino acids. The CDR3 here is CASSLTRQLNYGYTF. The CDR3 nucleotides are TGTGCCAGCAGTTTGACCCGACAGTTGAACTATGGCTACACCTTC.

The genes are TRBV6-1 and TRBJ2-6, with 9 positions matching TRBD1. This CDR3 has 20 residues. Unmatched junction bases numbered 13, after V lost 3 bases and J lost 1 base. The germline gives CDR1 MNHNS, CDR2 SASEGT. The CDR3 DNA is TGTGCCAGCAGTGACCTGCGCCCGGGACAGGGCCTATCTGGGGCCAACGTCCTGACTTTC. Protein product: CASSDLRPGQGLSGANVLTF.

This clone has just a few counts. The V and J genes are TRBV5-4 and TRBJ2-1, with 8 bases lining up with TRBD2. Germline CDR1 SGHNT, CDR2 YYREEE (reference sequence). This CDR3 spans 15 amino acids. With 7 bases clipped from V and 3 bases from J, the junction kept 9 bases outside the gene matches. CDR3 nucleotide sequence: TGTGCCAGCCTCGCGGGGGGAGGGATCTACAATGAGCAGTTCTTC. Its protein is CASLAGGGIYNEQFF.